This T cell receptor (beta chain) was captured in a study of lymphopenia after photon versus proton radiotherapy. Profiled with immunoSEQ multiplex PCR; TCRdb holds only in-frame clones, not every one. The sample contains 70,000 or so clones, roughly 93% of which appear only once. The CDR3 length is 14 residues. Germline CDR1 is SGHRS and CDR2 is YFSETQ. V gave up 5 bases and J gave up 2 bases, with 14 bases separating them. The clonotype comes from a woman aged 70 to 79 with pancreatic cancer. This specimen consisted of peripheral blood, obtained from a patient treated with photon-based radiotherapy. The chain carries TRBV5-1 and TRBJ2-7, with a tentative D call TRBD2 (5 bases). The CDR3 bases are TGCGCCAGCAGGTTCCGGGTGACTACCTACGAGCAGTACTTC. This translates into CASRFRVTTYEQYF.